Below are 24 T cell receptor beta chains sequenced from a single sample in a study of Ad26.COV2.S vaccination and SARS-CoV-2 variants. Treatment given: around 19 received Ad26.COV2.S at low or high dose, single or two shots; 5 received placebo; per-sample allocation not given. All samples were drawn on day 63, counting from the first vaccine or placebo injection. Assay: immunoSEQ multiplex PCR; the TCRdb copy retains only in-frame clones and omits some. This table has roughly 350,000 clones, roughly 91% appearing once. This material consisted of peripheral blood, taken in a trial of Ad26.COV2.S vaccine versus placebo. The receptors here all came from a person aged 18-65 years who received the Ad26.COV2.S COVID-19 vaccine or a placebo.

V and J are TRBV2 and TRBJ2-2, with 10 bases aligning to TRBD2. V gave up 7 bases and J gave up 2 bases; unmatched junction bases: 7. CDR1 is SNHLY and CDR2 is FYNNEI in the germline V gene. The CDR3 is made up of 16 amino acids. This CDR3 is CASTTSGAFNTGELFF. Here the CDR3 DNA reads TGTGCCAGCACAACTAGCGGGGCCTTCAACACCGGGGAGCTGTTTTTT. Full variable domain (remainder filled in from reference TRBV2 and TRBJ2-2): EPEVTQTPSHQVTQMGQEVILRCVPISNHLYFYWYRQILGQKVEFLVSFYNNEISEKSEIFDDQFSVERPDGSNFTLKIRSTKLEDSAMYFCASTTSGAFNTGELFFGEGSRLTVL.

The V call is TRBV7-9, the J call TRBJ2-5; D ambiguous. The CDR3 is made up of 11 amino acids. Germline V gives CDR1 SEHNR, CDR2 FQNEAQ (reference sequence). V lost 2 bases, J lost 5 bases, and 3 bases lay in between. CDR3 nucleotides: TGTGCCAGCAGCTTATCTGAGACCCAGTACTTC. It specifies CASSLSETQYF.

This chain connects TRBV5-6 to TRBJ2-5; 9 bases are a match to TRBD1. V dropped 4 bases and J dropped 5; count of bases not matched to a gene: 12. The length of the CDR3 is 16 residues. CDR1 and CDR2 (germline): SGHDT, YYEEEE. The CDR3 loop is CASSPPETGGEETQYF. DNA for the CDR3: TGTGCCAGCAGCCCGCCGGAAACAGGGGGCGAGGAGACCCAGTACTTC.

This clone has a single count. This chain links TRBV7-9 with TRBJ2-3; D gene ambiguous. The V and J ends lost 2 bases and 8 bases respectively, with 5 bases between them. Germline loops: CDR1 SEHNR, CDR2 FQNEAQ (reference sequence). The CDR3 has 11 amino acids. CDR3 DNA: TGTGCCAGCAGCTTAAGAGGTACGCAGTATTTT. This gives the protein CASSLRGTQYF.

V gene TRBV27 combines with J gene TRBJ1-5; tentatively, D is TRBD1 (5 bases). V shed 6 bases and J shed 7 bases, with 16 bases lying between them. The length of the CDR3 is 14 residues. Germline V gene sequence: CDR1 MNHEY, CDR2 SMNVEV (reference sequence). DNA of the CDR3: TGTGCCAGCAGCCGGGGCGCGAATGGCCAGCCCCAGCATTTT. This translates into CASSRGANGQPQHF.

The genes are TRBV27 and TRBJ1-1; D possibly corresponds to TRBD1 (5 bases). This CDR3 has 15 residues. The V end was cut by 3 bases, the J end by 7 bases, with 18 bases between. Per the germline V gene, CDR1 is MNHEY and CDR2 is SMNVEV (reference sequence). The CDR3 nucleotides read TGTGCCAGCAGTTTGTCAACCCCGGGACCCCTTGAAGCTTTCTTT. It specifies CASSLSTPGPLEAFF.

CDR3 region: CASSLVPGRGYSNQPQHF. CDR3 bases: TGTGCCAGCAGCTTAGTGCCAGGGCGCGGATATAGCAATCAGCCCCAGCATTTT. The chain has TRBV7-9 and TRBJ1-5; D perhaps matches TRBD1 (5 bases). The germline V gene encodes CDR1 SEHNR and CDR2 FQNEAQ (reference sequence). V was shortened by 1 base and J by 0 bases, with 16 bases between the two germline ends. The CDR3 runs 18 residues.

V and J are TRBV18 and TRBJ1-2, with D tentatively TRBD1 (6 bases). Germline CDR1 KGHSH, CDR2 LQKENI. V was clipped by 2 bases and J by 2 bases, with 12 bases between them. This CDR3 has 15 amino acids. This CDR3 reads CASSPGQSPNYGYTF. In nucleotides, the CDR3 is TGTGCCAGCTCACCAGGACAGAGCCCGAACTATGGCTACACCTTC.

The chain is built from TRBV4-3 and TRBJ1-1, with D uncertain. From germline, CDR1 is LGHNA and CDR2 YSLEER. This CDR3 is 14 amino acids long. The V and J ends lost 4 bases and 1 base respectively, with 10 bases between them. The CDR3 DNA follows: TGCGCCAGCAGCCCGGACGGCTGGAACACTGAAGCTTTCTTT. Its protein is CASSPDGWNTEAFF.

The CDR3 DNA reads as TGTGCCAGCAGCGCCCCGACAGGGGACGGCTACACCTTC. Translation: CASSAPTGDGYTF. This chain uses TRBV3-1 (or the pseudogene TRBV3-2) with TRBJ1-2; 8 nucleotides agree with TRBD1. The CDR3 has 13 amino acids. V lost 5 bases, J lost 8 bases, and 7 bases stayed unmatched. CDR1 LGHDT and CDR2 YNNKEL come from the germline V gene (reference sequence).

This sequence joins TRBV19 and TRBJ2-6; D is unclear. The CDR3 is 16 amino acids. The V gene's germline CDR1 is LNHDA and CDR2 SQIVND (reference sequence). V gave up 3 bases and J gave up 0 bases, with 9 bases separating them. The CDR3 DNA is TGTGCCAGTAGTATTAGCCAGACCTCTGGGGCCAACGTCCTGACTTTC. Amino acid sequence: CASSISQTSGANVLTF.

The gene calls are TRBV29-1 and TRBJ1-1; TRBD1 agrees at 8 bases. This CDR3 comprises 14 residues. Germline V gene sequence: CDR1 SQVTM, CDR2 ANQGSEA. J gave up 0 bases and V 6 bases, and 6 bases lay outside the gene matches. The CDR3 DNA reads TGCAGCGTAGAGAGACAGGGGATGAACACTGAAGCTTTCTTT. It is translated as CSVERQGMNTEAFF. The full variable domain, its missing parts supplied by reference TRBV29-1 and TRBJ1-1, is SAVISQKPSRDICQRGTSLTIQCQVDSQVTMMFWYRQQPGQSLTLIATANQGSEATYESGFVIDKFPISRPNLTFSTLTVSNMSPEDSSIYLCSVERQGMNTEAFFGQGTRLTVV.

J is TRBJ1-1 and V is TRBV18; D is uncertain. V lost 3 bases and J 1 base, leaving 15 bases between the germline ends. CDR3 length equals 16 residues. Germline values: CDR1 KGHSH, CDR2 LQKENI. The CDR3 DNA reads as TGTGCCAGCTCACCGGGGATAGGGCAAGGGAACACTGAAGCTTTCTTT. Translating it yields CASSPGIGQGNTEAFF.

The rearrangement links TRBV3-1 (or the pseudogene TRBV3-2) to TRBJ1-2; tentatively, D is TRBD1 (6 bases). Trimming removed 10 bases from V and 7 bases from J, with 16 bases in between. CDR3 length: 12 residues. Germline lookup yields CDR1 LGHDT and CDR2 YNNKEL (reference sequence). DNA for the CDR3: TGTGCCACCTCACAGGGTATGAGTGGCTACACCTTC. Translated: CATSQGMSGYTF.

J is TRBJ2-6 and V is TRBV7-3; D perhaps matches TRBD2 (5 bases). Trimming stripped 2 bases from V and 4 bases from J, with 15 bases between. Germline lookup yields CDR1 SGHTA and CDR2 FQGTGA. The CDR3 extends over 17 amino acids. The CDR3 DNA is TGTGCCAGCAGCTTATCAGTCGGGGTATACGGGGCCAACGTCCTGACTTTC. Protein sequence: CASSLSVGVYGANVLTF.

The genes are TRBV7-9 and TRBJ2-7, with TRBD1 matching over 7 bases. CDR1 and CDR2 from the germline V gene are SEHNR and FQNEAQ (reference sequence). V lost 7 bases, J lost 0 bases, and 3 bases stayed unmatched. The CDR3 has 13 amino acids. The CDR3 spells CASTGQNSYEQYF. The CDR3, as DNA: TGTGCCAGCACGGGACAGAACTCCTACGAGCAGTACTTC.

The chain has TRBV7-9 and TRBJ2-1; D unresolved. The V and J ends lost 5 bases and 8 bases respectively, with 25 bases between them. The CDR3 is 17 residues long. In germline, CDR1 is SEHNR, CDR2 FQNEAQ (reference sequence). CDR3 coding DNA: TGTGCCAGCAGCCCAATCGTTGGTCTAGGCCCAAGTTATGAGCAGTTCTTC. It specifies CASSPIVGLGPSYEQFF.

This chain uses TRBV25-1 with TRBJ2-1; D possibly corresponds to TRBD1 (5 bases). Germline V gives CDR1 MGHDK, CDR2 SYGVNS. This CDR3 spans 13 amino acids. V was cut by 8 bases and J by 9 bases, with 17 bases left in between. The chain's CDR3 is CASSDPGYFEQFF. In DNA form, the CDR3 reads TGTGCCAGCTCAGACCCAGGGTACTTTGAGCAGTTCTTC. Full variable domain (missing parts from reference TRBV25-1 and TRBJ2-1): EADIYQTPRYLVIGTGKKITLECSQTMGHDKMYWYQQDPGMELHLIHYSYGVNSTEKGDLSSESTVSRIRTEHFPLTLESARPSHTSQYLCASSDPGYFEQFFGPGTRLTVL.

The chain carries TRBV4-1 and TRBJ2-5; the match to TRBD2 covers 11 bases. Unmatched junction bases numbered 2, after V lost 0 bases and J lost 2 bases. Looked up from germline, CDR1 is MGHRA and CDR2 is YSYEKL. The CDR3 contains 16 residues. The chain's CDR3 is CASSQDTSGRQETQYF. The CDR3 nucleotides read TGCGCCAGCAGCCAAGATACTAGCGGGAGACAAGAGACCCAGTACTTC.

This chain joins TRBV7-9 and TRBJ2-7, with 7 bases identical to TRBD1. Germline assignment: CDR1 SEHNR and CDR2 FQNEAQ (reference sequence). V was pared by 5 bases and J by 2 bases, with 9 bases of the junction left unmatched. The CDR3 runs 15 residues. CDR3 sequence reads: CASSPRDRPTYEQYF. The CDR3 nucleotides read TGTGCCAGCAGCCCCCGGGACAGACCCACCTACGAGCAGTACTTC.

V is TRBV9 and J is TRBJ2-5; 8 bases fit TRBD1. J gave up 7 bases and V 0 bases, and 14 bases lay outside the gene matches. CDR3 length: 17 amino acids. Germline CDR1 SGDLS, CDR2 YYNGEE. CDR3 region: CASSVGPAGTGGMTQYF. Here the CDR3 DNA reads TGTGCCAGCAGCGTAGGCCCCGCCGGGACAGGCGGAATGACCCAGTACTTC. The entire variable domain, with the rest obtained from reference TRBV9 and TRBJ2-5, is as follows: DSGVTQTPKHLITATGQRVTLRCSPRSGDLSVYWYQQSLDQGLQFLIQYYNGEERAKGNILERFSAQQFPDLHSELNLSSLELGDSALYFCASSVGPAGTGGMTQYFGPGTRLLVL.

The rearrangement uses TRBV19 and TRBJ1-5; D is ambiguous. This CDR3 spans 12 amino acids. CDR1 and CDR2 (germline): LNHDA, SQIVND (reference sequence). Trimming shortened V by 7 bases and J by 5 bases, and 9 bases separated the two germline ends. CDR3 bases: TGTGCCAGTAATACCAGTGATCAGCCCCAGCATTTT. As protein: CASNTSDQPQHF.

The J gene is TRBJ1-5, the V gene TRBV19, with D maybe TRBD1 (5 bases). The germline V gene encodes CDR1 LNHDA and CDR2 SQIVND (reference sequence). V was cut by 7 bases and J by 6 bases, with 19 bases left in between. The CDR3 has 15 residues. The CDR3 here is CASTLPPSGGQPQHF. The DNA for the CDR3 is TGTGCCAGTACCCTCCCCCCGTCGGGGGGTCAGCCCCAGCATTTT.

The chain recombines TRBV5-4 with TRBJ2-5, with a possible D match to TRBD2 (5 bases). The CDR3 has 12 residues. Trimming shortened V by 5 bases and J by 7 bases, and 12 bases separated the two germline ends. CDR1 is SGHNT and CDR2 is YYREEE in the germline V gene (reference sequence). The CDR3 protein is CASSLTAGTQYF. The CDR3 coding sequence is TGTGCCAGCAGTTTGACCGCGGGGACCCAGTACTTC.